The rows below give T cell receptor beta chains drawn from one sample of a study of T cell responses to AZD1222 COVID-19 vaccine. Method: immunoSEQ multiplex PCR; TCRdb's copy keeps in-frame clones and lacks some. The profile shows around 75,000 clones, about 91% of them singletons. Sequencing was performed on peripheral blood, taken 28 days after the second dose of the MenACWY control vaccine. Source of these receptors: an adult who received the MenACWY meningococcal vaccine as a control. CDR3s include the opening cysteine and the closing phenylalanine or tryptophan.

j_call v_call cdr3_aa
TRBJ2-3 TRBV4-1 CASSQEGTSGGVRTQYF
TRBJ1-2 TRBV2 CASSQTTSYGYTF
TRBJ1-1 TRBV30 CAWRDRGNTEAFF
TRBJ2-1 TRBV7-2 CASSVSGASYNEQFF
TRBJ1-1 TRBV19 CASSIWGGLGQGNTEAFF
TRBJ2-7 TRBV19 CASSIVTGGTYEQYF
TRBJ2-3 TRBV7-6 CASSSPGEAGGIFTDTQYF
TRBJ1-4 TRBV12-3/TRBV12-4 CASSSHEGMFF
TRBJ1-2 TRBV6-1 CASSEVEYNYGYTF
TRBJ1-1 TRBV9 CASSPGDSGRVAFF